The clone carrying this T cell receptor (beta chain) was recorded at least ten times. What it binds is unknown. The time point denotes: persistent/refractory GD, antithyroid drugs over 5 years with positive TRAb. From PBMCs, RNA was extracted and then used to make the TCR library. Graves' disease was diagnosed by American Thyroid Association guidelines. The data derive from a study of regulatory T cells in long-lasting Graves disease. Regarding the study as a whole: Segments TRBV28, TRBJ1-2 and TRBJ2-5 showed preferential usage in persistent disease. Lower TCR diversity was seen in persistent Graves' patients than in newly diagnosed ones. Those with persistent disease had in common more public clonotypes (roughly 3,000) than new patients (approximately 890).

In building TCR beta libraries, iRepertoire HTBI primers were used together with Arm-PCR of CDR3 regions. Each CDR3 protein gets one entry after TCRdb re-called the multiplex PCR reads with MiXCR. The sample includes 400,000 to 450,000 distinct CDR3 sequences, 23% of them seen just once. V shed 4 bases and J 0 bases; nucleotides not matched to a gene: 10. CDR3 length equals 16 residues. Germline loops: CDR1 SQVTM, CDR2 ANQGSEA. This chain uses TRBV29-1 with TRBJ1-1; 8 bases map to TRBD1. The sample in question was peripheral blood mononuclear cells (PBMCs), obtained when the disease was refractory, from a patient treated with antithyroid drugs. The clonotype comes from a female donor with Graves disease. As DNA, the CDR3 is TGCAGCGTTGTGACAGGGGTTGTCCGGATGAACACTGAAGCTTTCTTT. It specifies CSVVTGVVRMNTEAFF.